The source of this T cell receptor (beta chain) is a study of cytomegalovirus exposure and HLA in healthy donors. Study outcomes and limitations: Indistinguishable V segments, including TRBV6-2 and TRBV6-3, were excluded.

Note on this clone: Its antigen is not known.

This CDR3 has 12 residues. Germline lookup yields CDR1 MNHEY and CDR2 SMNVEV (reference sequence). V dropped 3 bases and J dropped 4 bases, with 3 bases sitting between them. The PCR had 60 Vbeta and 13 Jbeta primers. Per the original methods: Later analysis identified roughly 82 million unique TCR beta chains, approximately 11 million shared. Method: immunoSEQ multiplex PCR; TCRdb's copy keeps in-frame clones and lacks some. V and J calls and clone size are given by that table; D and trimming were obtained from the DNA. The specimen's table records around 210,000 clones. Nominally healthy donors were sampled, though unrecorded immune exposures were likely.

V usage is TRBV27 and J usage is TRBJ2-2; D gene ambiguous. The sequence was collected from a woman in her 30s in good health and CMV-seropositive. Sample: PBMCs. CDR3 in amino acids: CASSLSTGELFF. The DNA for the CDR3 is TGTGCCAGCAGTTTGAGCACCGGGGAGCTGTTTTTT.